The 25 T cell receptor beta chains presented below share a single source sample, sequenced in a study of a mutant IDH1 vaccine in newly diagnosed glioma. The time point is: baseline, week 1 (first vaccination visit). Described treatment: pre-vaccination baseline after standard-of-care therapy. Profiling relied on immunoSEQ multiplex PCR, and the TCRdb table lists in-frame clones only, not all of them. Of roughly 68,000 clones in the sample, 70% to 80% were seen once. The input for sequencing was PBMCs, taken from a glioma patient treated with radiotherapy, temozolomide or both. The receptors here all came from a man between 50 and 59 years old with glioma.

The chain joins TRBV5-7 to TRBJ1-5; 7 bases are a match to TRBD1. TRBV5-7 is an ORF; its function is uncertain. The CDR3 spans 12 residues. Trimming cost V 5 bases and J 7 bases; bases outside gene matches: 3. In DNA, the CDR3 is TGTGCCAGCAGAACAGGGGACCAGCCCCAGCATTTT. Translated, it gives CASRTGDQPQHF.

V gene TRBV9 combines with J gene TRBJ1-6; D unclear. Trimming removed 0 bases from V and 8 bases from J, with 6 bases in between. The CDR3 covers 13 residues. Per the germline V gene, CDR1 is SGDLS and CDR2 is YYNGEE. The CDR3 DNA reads TGTGCCAGCAGCGTAGAGGATTATTCACCCCTCCACTTT. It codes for CASSVEDYSPLHF.

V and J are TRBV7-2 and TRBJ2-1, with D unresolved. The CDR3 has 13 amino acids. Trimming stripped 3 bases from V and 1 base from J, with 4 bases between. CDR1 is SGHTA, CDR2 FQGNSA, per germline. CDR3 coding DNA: TGTGCCAGCAGCTTGCCGTCCTACAATGAGCAGTTCTTC. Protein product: CASSLPSYNEQFF.

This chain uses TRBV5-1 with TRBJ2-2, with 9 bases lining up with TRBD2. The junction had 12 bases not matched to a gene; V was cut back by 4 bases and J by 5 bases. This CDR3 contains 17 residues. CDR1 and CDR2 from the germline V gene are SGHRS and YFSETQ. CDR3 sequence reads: CASSHSVGSGGTGELFF. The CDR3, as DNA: TGCGCCAGCAGCCACTCCGTGGGGAGCGGGGGGACCGGGGAGCTGTTTTTT.

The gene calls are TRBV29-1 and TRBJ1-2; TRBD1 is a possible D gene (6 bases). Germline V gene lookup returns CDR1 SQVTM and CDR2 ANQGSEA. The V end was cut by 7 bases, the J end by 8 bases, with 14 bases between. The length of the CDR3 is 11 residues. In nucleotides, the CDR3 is TGCAGCGGGATGGACAGTGAAGGCTACACCTTC. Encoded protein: CSGMDSEGYTF. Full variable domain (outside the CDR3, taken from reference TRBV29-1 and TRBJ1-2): SAVISQKPSRDICQRGTSLTIQCQVDSQVTMMFWYRQQPGQSLTLIATANQGSEATYESGFVIDKFPISRPNLTFSTLTVSNMSPEDSSIYLCSGMDSEGYTFGSGTRLTVV.

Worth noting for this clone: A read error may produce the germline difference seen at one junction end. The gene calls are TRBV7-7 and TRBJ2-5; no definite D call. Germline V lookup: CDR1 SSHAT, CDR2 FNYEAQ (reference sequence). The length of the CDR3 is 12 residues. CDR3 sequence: CASSLQGKTQYF. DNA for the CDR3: TGTGCTAGCAGCTTACAAGGCAAGACCCAGTACTTC.

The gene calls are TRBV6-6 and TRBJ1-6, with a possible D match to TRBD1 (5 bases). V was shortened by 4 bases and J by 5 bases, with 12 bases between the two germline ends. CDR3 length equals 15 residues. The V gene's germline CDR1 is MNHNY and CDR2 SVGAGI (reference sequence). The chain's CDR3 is CASSSTGLNNSPLHF. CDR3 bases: TGTGCCAGCAGTTCTACAGGACTAAATAATTCACCCCTCCACTTT.

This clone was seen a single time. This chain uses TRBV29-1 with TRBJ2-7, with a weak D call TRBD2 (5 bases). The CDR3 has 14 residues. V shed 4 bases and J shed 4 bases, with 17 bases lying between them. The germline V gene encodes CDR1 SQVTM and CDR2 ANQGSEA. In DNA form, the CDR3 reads TGCAGCGTTGCCCAGAGCCCTCGGGGTTACGAGCAGTACTTC. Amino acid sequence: CSVAQSPRGYEQYF.

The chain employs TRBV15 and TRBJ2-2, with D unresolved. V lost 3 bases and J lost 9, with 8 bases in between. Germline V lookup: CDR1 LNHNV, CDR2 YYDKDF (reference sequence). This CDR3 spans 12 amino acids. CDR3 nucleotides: TGTGCCACCAGCAGGGATTACAGGGAGCTGTTTTTT. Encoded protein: CATSRDYRELFF.

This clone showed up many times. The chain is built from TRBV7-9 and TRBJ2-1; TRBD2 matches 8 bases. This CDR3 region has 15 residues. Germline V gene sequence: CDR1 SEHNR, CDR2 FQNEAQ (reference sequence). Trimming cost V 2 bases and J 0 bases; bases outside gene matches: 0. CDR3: CASSLRGGSYNEQFF. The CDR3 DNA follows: TGTGCCAGCAGCTTACGGGGGGGCTCCTACAATGAGCAGTTCTTC. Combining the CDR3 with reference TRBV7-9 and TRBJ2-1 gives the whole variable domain DTGVSQNPRHKITKRGQNVTFRCDPISEHNRLYWYRQTLGQGPEFLTYFQNEAQLEKSRLLSDRFSAERPKGSFSTLEIQRTEQGDSAMYLCASSLRGGSYNEQFFGPGTRLTVL.

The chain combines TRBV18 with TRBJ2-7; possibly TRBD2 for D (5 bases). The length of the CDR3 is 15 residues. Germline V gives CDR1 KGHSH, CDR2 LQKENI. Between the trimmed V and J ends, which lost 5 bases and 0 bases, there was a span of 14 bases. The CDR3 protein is CASSEPDGLSYEQYF. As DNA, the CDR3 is TGTGCCAGCTCAGAACCGGACGGACTCTCCTACGAGCAGTACTTC. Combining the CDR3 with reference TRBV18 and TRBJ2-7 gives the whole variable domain NAGVMQNPRHLVRRRGQEARLRCSPMKGHSHVYWYRQLPEEGLKFMVYLQKENIIDESGMPKERFSAEFPKEGPSILRIQQVVRGDSAAYFCASSEPDGLSYEQYFGPGTRLTVT.

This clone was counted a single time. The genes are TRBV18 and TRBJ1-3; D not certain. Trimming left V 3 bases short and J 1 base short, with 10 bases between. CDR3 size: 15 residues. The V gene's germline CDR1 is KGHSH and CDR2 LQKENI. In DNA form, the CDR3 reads TGTGCCAGCTCACCCTCGACCGTATCTGGAAACACCATATATTTT. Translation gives CASSPSTVSGNTIYF. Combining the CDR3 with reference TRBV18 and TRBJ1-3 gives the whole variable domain NAGVMQNPRHLVRRRGQEARLRCSPMKGHSHVYWYRQLPEEGLKFMVYLQKENIIDESGMPKERFSAEFPKEGPSILRIQQVVRGDSAAYFCASSPSTVSGNTIYFGEGSWLTVV.

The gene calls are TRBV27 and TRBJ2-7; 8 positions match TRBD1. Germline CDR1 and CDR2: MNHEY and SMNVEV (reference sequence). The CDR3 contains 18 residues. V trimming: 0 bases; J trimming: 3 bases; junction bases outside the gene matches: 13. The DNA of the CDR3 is TGTGCCAGCAGTTTATCCGTCGACAGGGGCGACATGGGCTACGAGCAGTACTTC. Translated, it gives CASSLSVDRGDMGYEQYF.

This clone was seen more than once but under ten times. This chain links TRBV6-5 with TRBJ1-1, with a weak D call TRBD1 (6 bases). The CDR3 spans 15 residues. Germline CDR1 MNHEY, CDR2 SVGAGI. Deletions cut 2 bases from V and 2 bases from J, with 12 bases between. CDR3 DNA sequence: TGTGCCAGCAGTTACGGTAGGGGGAGAAACACTGAAGCTTTCTTT. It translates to CASSYGRGRNTEAFF.

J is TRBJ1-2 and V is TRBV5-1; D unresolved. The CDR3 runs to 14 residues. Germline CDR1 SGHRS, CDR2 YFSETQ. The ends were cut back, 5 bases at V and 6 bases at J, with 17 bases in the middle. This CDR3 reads CASRGGISVDGYTF. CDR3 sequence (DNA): TGCGCCAGCAGAGGTGGGATAAGCGTGGATGGCTACACCTTC.

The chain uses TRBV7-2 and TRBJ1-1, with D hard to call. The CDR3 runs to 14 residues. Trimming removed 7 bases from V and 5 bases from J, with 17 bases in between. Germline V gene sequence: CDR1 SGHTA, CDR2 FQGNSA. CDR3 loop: CASTTGPEGTEAFF. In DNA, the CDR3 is TGTGCCAGCACCACCGGGCCGGAAGGGACTGAAGCTTTCTTT.

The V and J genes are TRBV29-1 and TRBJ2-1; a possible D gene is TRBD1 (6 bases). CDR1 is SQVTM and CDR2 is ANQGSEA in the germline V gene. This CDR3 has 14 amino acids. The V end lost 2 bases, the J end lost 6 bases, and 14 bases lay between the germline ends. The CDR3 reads CSVELGQFGNEQFF. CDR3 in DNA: TGCAGCGTTGAACTAGGACAGTTTGGCAATGAGCAGTTCTTC.

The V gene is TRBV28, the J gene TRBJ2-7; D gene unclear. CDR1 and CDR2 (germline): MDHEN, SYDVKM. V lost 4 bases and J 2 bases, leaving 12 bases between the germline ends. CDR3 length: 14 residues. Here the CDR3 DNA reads TGTGCCAGCAGTTCCCGACGTAGTGCCTACGAGCAGTACTTC. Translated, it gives CASSSRRSAYEQYF. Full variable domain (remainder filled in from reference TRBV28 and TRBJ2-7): DVKVTQSSRYLVKRTGEKVFLECVQDMDHENMFWYRQDPGLGLRLIYFSYDVKMKEKGDIPEGYSVSREKKERFSLILESASTNQTSMYLCASSSRRSAYEQYFGPGTRLTVT.

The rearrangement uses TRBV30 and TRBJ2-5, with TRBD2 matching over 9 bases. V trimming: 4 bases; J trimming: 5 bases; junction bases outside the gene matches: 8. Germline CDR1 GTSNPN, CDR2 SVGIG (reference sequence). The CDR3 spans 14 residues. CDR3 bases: TGTGCCTGGAAATCAGCGGGGGGATCGGAGACCCAGTACTTC. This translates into CAWKSAGGSETQYF.

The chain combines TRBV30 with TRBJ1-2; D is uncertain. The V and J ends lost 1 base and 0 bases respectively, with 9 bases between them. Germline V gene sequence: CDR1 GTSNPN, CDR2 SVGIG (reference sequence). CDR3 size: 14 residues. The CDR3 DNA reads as TGTGCCTGGAGTGGGACTTCCTCTAACTATGGCTACACCTTC. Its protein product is CAWSGTSSNYGYTF.

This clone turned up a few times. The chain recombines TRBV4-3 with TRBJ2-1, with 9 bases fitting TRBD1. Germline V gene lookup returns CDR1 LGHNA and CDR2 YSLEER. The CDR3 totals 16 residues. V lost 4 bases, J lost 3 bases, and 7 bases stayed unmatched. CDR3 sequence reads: CASSLVPGQGYNEQFF. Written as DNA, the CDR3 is TGCGCCAGCAGCCTCGTCCCGGGACAGGGCTACAATGAGCAGTTCTTC.

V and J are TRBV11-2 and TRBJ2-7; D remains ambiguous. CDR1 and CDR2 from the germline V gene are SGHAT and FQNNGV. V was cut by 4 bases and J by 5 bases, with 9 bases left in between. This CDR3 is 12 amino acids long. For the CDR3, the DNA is TGTGCCAGCAGCTCGCTTGAGGACGAGCAGTACTTC. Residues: CASSSLEDEQYF.

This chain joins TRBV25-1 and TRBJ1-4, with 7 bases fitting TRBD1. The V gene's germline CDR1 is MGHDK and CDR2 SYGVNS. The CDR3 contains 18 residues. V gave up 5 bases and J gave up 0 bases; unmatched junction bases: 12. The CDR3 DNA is TGTGCCAGCAGTCCCCGTGGGACAGTATCTCCAACTAATGAAAAACTGTTTTTT. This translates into CASSPRGTVSPTNEKLFF.

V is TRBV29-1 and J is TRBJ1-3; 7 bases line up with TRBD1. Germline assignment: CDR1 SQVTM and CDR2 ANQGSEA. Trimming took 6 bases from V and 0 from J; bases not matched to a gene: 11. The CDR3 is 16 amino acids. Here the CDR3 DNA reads TGCAGCGTCGGGACAGTTCAGCCCCCCTCTGGAAACACCATATATTTT. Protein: CSVGTVQPPSGNTIYF.

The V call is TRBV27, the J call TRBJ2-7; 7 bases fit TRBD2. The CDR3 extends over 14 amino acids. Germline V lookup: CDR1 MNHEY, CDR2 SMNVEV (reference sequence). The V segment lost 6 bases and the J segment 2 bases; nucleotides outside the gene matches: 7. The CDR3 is CASRRREGTYEQYF. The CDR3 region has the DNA TGTGCCAGCAGAAGGAGGGAGGGGACCTACGAGCAGTACTTC.